A single sample is the source of the 10 T cell receptor beta chains below, sequenced in a study of Ad26.COV2.S vaccination and SARS-CoV-2 variants. Described treatment: 15 to 20 received Ad26.COV2.S at low or high dose, single or two shots; 5 received placebo; per-sample allocation not given. Sampling occurred on day 63 after the first vaccine or placebo injection. Repertoires were generated with immunoSEQ multiplex PCR, while TCRdb's copy carries only in-frame clones and drops some. This table has 450,000 to 550,000 clones, 89% appearing once. This specimen was peripheral blood, taken in a trial of Ad26.COV2.S vaccine versus placebo. The receptors were gathered from a person aged 18-60 years who received the Ad26.COV2.S COVID-19 vaccine or a placebo.

The chain joins TRBV7-9 to TRBJ1-5; D not certain. This CDR3 has 16 residues. V was trimmed by 5 bases and J by 0 bases, leaving 14 bases between them. Looked up from germline, CDR1 is SEHNR and CDR2 is FQNEAQ (reference sequence). This chain's CDR3 is CASSIKTTHSNQPQHF. The CDR3 DNA reads TGTGCCAGCAGCATAAAAACGACCCATAGCAATCAGCCCCAGCATTTT.

Concerning this clone itself: An end of the junction differs from the germline gene, which may be a read error. The CDR3 region has the DNA TGCGCCAGCAGCCAATTTGGACCGAAGCAGTTCTTC. Its translation is CASSQFGPKQFF. This chain joins TRBV23-1 and TRBJ2-1; D is unclear. TRBV23-1 falls under the ORF class, with uncertain function. The CDR3 extends over 12 amino acids.

The V and J genes are TRBV5-1 and TRBJ2-2, with 14 nucleotides matching TRBD2. Trimming cost V 4 bases and J 5 bases; bases outside gene matches: 7. Per germline, CDR1 SGHRS and CDR2 YFSETQ. The CDR3 is 17 residues long. The CDR3 loop is CASSKGLAGEGTGELFF. The CDR3 DNA reads as TGCGCCAGCAGCAAGGGACTAGCGGGAGAGGGAACCGGGGAGCTGTTTTTT.

V gene TRBV7-9 combines with J gene TRBJ2-1; no clear D. Trimming removed 5 bases at V and 0 bases at J, with 14 bases between. The germline CDR1 and CDR2 sequences are SEHNR and FQNEAQ (reference sequence). This CDR3 is 16 amino acids long. The CDR3, as DNA: TGTGCCAGCAGCCCAGGACGTCTAAGCTCCTACAATGAGCAGTTCTTC. It codes for CASSPGRLSSYNEQFF.

This clone was detected once. The rearrangement uses TRBV4-1 and TRBJ2-3; TRBD2 is a possible D gene (6 bases). Between the trimmed V and J ends, which lost 2 bases and 7 bases, there was a span of 16 bases. Germline loops: CDR1 MGHRA, CDR2 YSYEKL. The CDR3 is 15 amino acids. The CDR3 here is CASSQRIAAVYTQYF. The CDR3 DNA is TGCGCCAGCAGCCAAAGAATAGCGGCGGTATATACGCAGTATTTT.

The gene calls are TRBV19 and TRBJ1-2; D not resolved. Trimming removed 2 bases at V and 5 bases at J, with 6 bases between. This CDR3 is built from 12 residues. CDR1 is LNHDA, CDR2 SQIVND, per germline (reference sequence). This chain's CDR3 is CASSIKQYGYTF. The CDR3 region has the DNA TGTGCCAGTAGTATAAAACAGTATGGCTACACCTTC.

The chain links TRBV4-1 to TRBJ1-1; D is possibly TRBD1 (5 bases). V shed 2 bases and J shed 5 bases, with 15 bases lying between them. Germline-derived CDR1 and CDR2 are MGHRA and YSYEKL. The CDR3 totals 15 residues. The CDR3 nucleotides read TGCGCCAGCAGCCAACTGGGACCCAGGTATACTGAAGCTTTCTTT. This translates into CASSQLGPRYTEAFF.

CDR3 region: CASSHRGHLDVFSNQPQHF. CDR3 coding DNA: TGCGCCAGCAGTCATCGAGGACACCTGGATGTGTTTAGCAATCAGCCCCAGCATTTT. This sequence joins TRBV23-1 and TRBJ1-5; weak D call: TRBD1 (5 bases). TRBV23-1 is marked as an open reading frame, function uncertain. This CDR3 contains 19 residues. V was trimmed by 3 bases and J by 0 bases, leaving 21 bases between them.

This clone has only a few counts. The chain couples TRBV6-6 to TRBJ2-7; 7 nucleotides align to TRBD1. The CDR3 contains 14 residues. The V gene's germline CDR1 is MNHNY and CDR2 SVGAGI (reference sequence). Germline trimming cut 2 bases from V and 3 bases from J; bases unmatched to any gene: 4. This CDR3 reads CASSYDRASYEQYV. The CDR3 DNA reads TGTGCCAGCAGTTACGACAGGGCCAGCTACGAGCAGTACGTC.

The rearrangement links TRBV7-3 to TRBJ2-1, with D possibly being TRBD2 (6 bases). Germline V lookup: CDR1 SGHTA, CDR2 FQGTGA. Trimming took off 2 bases at V and 7 bases at J, with 12 bases between the two ends. The CDR3 covers 14 residues. The CDR3 region has the DNA TGTGCCAGCAGCTTAGGGGTCCGGGGGAATGAGCAGTTCTTC. It encodes CASSLGVRGNEQFF.